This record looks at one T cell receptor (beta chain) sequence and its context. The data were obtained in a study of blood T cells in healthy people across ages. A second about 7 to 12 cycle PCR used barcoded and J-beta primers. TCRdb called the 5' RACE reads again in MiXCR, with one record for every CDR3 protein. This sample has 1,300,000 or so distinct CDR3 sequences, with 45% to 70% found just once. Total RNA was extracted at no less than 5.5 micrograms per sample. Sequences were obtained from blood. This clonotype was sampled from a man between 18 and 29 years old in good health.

The CDR3 sequence is CASSLAMGGTSDQISYNEQFF. The CDR3 nucleotides read TGTGCCAGCAGTTTAGCCATGGGTGGGACTAGCGACCAAATCTCCTACAATGAGCAGTTCTTC. This sequence joins TRBV12-3 or TRBV12-4 and TRBJ2-1; TRBD2 matches at 10 bases. The CDR3 sequence is 21 residues long. V was pared by 0 bases and J by 0 bases, with 14 bases of the junction left unmatched.